The entry below gives a single TCR beta chain sequence along with its context. Its antigen target is currently unknown. No much larger clonotype is one base removed from it; base qualities were not supplied. TCRbeta CDR3 regions were amplified from genomic DNA using the immunoSEQ Assay, a bias-controlled multiplex PCR. For the original study's pipeline: The number of nucleated cells in each sample was estimated from the amplification of reference gene primers within the assay. Sequence reads were collapsed and filtered to measure the absolute abundance of every unique TCRbeta CDR3 rearrangement. For each sample, productive Simpson clonality was calculated by taking the square root of Simpson's diversity index across productive rearrangements. TCRdb took over this immuneACCESS table, retaining in-frame rearrangements with V and J assigned. Such tables are incomplete; in checked studies, under half of the missing clones stem from an unresolved V gene, and the remainder is unexplained. That table supplies the V and J calls and clone size; D and trimming were determined from the DNA. This sample comprises a few hundred thousand clones, 70% to 90% of them detected only once. The ten biggest clones cover roughly 2.6% of the sample.

The data were obtained in a study of blood T cell repertoires in COVID-19 (dated by TCRdb to 2018 to 2021). Looking at the study overall: Collaborator samples came from the United States, Italy and Spain and covered acute and convalescent phases of COVID-19. HLA class I and class II types, where available, came from metadata supplied by the sample provider rather than from assay-based typing. Samples were obtained from the ongoing ImmuneRACE study (first 160 participants) and from approximately 1,200 subjects provided by 6 global collaborators. Deeply sampled blood TCRbeta repertoires from subjects exposed to, actively infected with, or recovered from COVID-19 were included in the dataset. The material from the prospective study consisted of cDNA or gDNA derived from T cells, B-cell-depleted T cells, or PBMCs. The repertoires were released in a freely available public database meant as a resource for research on the immune response to SARS-CoV-2. Nearly every sample came with metadata listing a de-identified subject ID, COVID-19 status, age in years and sex. Overall study results and their limits: How much clinical and demographic metadata was included differed by source and by participant, and the metadata was provided uncurated.

Another Seattle source contributed samples from volunteer blood donors who had recovered from COVID-19. Whole blood was collected in K2EDTA tubes by collaborating institutions according to the institutions' own protocols. Collaborator samples were shipped for TCRbeta analysis as frozen whole blood, isolated PBMCs, or DNA extracted from either sample type. Relative to germline, V is missing 4 bases and J is missing 6 bases, with 6 bases of the junction outside any gene match. Based on the germline V gene, the CDR1 and CDR2 sequences are SGHRS and YFSETQ. The CDR3 spans 14 residues, from the cysteine through the phenylalanine. Just CDR3 DNA is preserved here, 42 bases in frame from base 1.

This sequence was found in a man aged 45-60 years who had recovered from COVID-19. Recombination connected TRBV5-1 to TRBJ2-3, with 9 bases aligning to TRBD2. Material: peripheral blood. The CDR3 here reads CASSRGGRGDTQYF. In nucleotide form, the sequence is TGCGCCAGCAGCCGCGGCGGGAGGGGCGATACGCAGTATTTT.